A selection of T cell receptor beta chains follows, all from one sample in a study of blood T cells in healthy people across ages. TCRdb itself ran the 5' RACE reads through MiXCR, one entry per CDR3 protein. Here the sample spans roughly 1.9 million distinct CDR3 sequences, roughly two fifths being singletons. Input material: blood. Receptors originate from a human donor in good health. The CDR3 runs from the conserved cysteine through the conserved F or W. The D gene is left open where the match is weak. Only part of the rows carry a size: once, few, many, or a class if the clone is expanded.

cdr3_length	j_call	clone_size	v_call	d_call	cdr3_aa	cdr3_nt
18	TRBJ2-3	once	TRBV18	TRBD2	CASSSVWTSGSPGDTQYF	TGTGCCAGCTCAAGTGTTTGGACTAGCGGTTCACCCGGGGATACGCAGTATTTT
17	TRBJ1-4	few	TRBV3-1	-	CASSQGWTVNRNEKLFF	TGTGCCAGCAGCCAAGGGTGGACAGTTAACCGAAATGAAAAACTGTTTTTT
13	TRBJ1-2	once	TRBV5-1	TRBD1	CANSPDRGYGYTF	TGCGCCAACAGCCCTGACAGGGGCTATGGCTACACCTTC
15	TRBJ2-3	-	TRBV7-2	-	CASSLARGFTDTQYF	TGTGCCAGCAGCTTAGCGCGGGGATTCACAGATACGCAGTATTTT
13	TRBJ1-1	-	TRBV20-1	-	CSARVAGNTEAFF	TGCAGTGCTAGAGTGGCGGGGAACACTGAAGCTTTCTTT
14	TRBJ2-5	few	TRBV3-1	TRBD2	CASSLSSGGLEQYF	TGTGCCAGCAGTCTCTCTAGCGGGGGGCTTGAGCAGTACTTC
11	TRBJ2-5	many	TRBV6-5	-	CASSYWRTQYF	TGTGCCAGCAGTTACTGGAGGACCCAGTACTTC
14	TRBJ2-3	few	TRBV9	-	CASSAHRLGDTQYF	TGTGCCAGCAGCGCCCACCGTCTAGGAGATACGCAGTATTTT
15	TRBJ2-4	-	TRBV5-1	-	CASSDGADAKNIQYF	TGCGCCAGCTCAGACGGTGCGGATGCCAAAAACATTCAGTACTTC
15	TRBJ1-4	-	TRBV7-9	TRBD1	CASSSDGTAFEKLFF	TGTGCCAGCAGCTCCGACGGGACAGCGTTCGAAAAACTGTTTTTT
16	TRBJ2-3	-	TRBV5-1	TRBD2	CASSPRAGALGDTQYF	TGCGCCAGCAGCCCGAGAGCGGGGGCATTAGGAGATACGCAGTATTTT
15	TRBJ2-5	-	TRBV5-1	TRBD2	CASSSTSVNQETQYF	TGCGCCAGCAGCTCGACTAGCGTAAATCAAGAGACCCAGTACTTC
16	TRBJ2-3	-	TRBV4-3	-	CASSPRREGGTDTQYF	TGCGCCAGCAGCCCCCGCAGGGAAGGAGGCACAGATACGCAGTATTTT
13	TRBJ2-7	-	TRBV24-1	-	CATSGDLYNEQYF	TGTGCCACCAGTGGAGACCTGTACAATGAGCAGTACTTC
16	TRBJ2-3	once	TRBV5-1	TRBD1	CASSLGYRGPTDTQYF	TGCGCCAGCAGCCTGGGGTACAGGGGGCCTACAGATACGCAGTATTTT
15	TRBJ1-1	few	TRBV4-1	-	CASSQDRGSDTEAFF	TGCGCCAGCAGCCAAGATCGGGGGTCGGACACTGAAGCTTTCTTT
15	TRBJ2-7	few	TRBV12-3/TRBV12-4	TRBD2	CASSAPGLAGHEQYF	TGTGCCAGCAGTGCTCCGGGACTAGCGGGCCACGAGCAGTACTTC
16	TRBJ2-6	-	TRBV6-1	-	CASSEGGGSGANVLTF	TGTGCCAGCAGTGAAGGGGGTGGCTCTGGGGCCAACGTCCTGACTTTC
18	TRBJ1-5	-	TRBV12-5	TRBD1	CASGLTKTAGTGDGPQHF	TGTGCTAGTGGTTTGACGAAAACTGCCGGGACAGGGGATGGGCCCCAGCATTTT
14	TRBJ2-5	once	TRBV9	-	CASSVEVIGETQYF	TGTGCCAGCAGCGTAGAAGTGATTGGAGAGACCCAGTACTTC
15	TRBJ2-3	many	TRBV27	TRBD2	CASNPSAGVTDTQYF	TGTGCCAGCAACCCTTCGGCGGGGGTCACAGATACGCAGTATTTT
11	TRBJ1-1	few	TRBV29-1	-	CSVETATEAFF	TGCAGCGTTGAAACGGCCACTGAAGCTTTCTTT
15	TRBJ1-2	few	TRBV12-3/TRBV12-4	TRBD1	CASRLATGQAYGYTF	TGTGCCAGCAGACTAGCGACGGGACAGGCTTATGGCTACACCTTC
12	TRBJ2-1	-	TRBV3-1	-	CASSQNFWEQFF	TGTGCCAGCAGCCAAAATTTCTGGGAGCAGTTCTTC
17	TRBJ2-1	many	TRBV4-3	-	CASSQDTWGDLYNEQFF	TGCGCCAGCAGCCAAGATACTTGGGGCGACCTCTACAATGAGCAGTTCTTC
17	TRBJ1-1	-	TRBV7-9	TRBD1	CASSLVGGRRKNTEAFF	TGTGCCAGCAGCTTAGTAGGGGGCAGGCGAAAGAACACTGAAGCTTTCTTT
18	TRBJ2-6	few	TRBV7-9	-	CASRAGPGRPTGANVLTF	TGTGCCAGCAGAGCGGGCCCGGGACGTCCTACTGGGGCCAACGTCCTGACTTTC
14	TRBJ2-1	-	TRBV20-1	TRBD2	CSARLAGGWNEQFF	TGCAGTGCTCGACTAGCGGGGGGATGGAATGAGCAGTTCTTC
15	TRBJ1-4	-	TRBV5-6	-	CASTYNPRLNEKLFF	TGTGCCAGCACCTATAACCCGAGACTAAATGAAAAACTGTTTTTT
14	TRBJ2-3	many	TRBV29-1	TRBD1	CSVGQGTQTDTQYF	TGCAGCGTTGGACAGGGAACACAAACAGATACGCAGTATTTT
17	TRBJ1-6	-	TRBV20-1	-	CSATRTASSSYNSPLHF	TGCAGTGCTACCCGGACAGCGAGTAGCTCCTATAATTCACCTCTCCACTTT
15	TRBJ2-3	-	TRBV7-6	-	CASSLWGTLWDAQYF	TGTGCCAGCAGCTTGTGGGGTACCCTGTGGGATGCGCAGTATTTT
15	TRBJ2-7	-	TRBV4-1	-	CASSQEKYGSYEQYF	TGCGCCAGCAGCCAAGAAAAATACGGATCCTACGAGCAGTACTTC
11	TRBJ1-6	-	TRBV9	-	CASSVDSPLHF	TGTGCCAGCAGCGTAGATTCACCCCTCCACTTT
14	TRBJ1-1	-	TRBV12-3/TRBV12-4	-	CASSLPPRDTEAFF	TGTGCCAGCAGTTTACCCCCGCGGGACACTGAAGCTTTCTTT
12	TRBJ2-3	few	TRBV20-1	-	CSARFDPDTQYF	TGCAGTGCTAGATTTGACCCAGATACGCAGTATTTT
14	TRBJ2-7	-	TRBV12-5	-	CASGLETGPYEQYF	TGTGCTAGTGGTTTGGAAACAGGGCCTTACGAGCAGTACTTC
14	TRBJ2-7	-	TRBV5-5	-	CASSLPWRVYEQYF	TGTGCCAGCAGCTTGCCATGGAGGGTATACGAGCAGTACTTC
16	TRBJ2-3	-	TRBV10-3	-	CAISDRSSRGTDTQYF	TGTGCCATCAGTGACCGGTCTAGCAGGGGCACAGATACGCAGTATTTT
16	TRBJ2-7	-	TRBV2	-	CATSPYWLASAYEQYF	TGTGCCACCTCCCCTTATTGGCTAGCGTCCGCCTACGAGCAGTACTTC
15	TRBJ2-1	-	TRBV12-3/TRBV12-4	-	CASNLTVITYNEQFF	TGTGCCAGCAATTTAACCGTAATAACCTACAATGAGCAGTTCTTC
13	TRBJ1-6	-	TRBV25-1	TRBD1	CASRGQLNSPLHF	TGTGCCAGCAGGGGACAGCTAAATTCACCCCTCCACTTT
11	TRBJ1-2	-	TRBV7-9	-	CVSSWTVDYTF	TGTGTCAGCAGCTGGACTGTAGACTACACCTTC
15	TRBJ2-3	-	TRBV7-9	-	CASSLRDINTDTQYF	TGTGCCAGCAGCCTCCGGGACATCAACACAGATACGCAGTATTTT
15	TRBJ2-1	few	TRBV6-2/TRBV6-3	-	CASSWERGDLNEQFF	TGTGCCAGCAGTTGGGAACGGGGTGATCTCAATGAGCAGTTCTTC
15	TRBJ1-2	-	TRBV15	-	CATSRDGAGRYGYTF	TGTGCCACCAGCAGAGATGGAGCAGGGCGCTATGGCTACACCTTC
13	TRBJ1-4	-	TRBV7-9	-	CASKRDGNEKLFF	TGTGCCAGCAAGAGGGACGGCAATGAAAAACTGTTTTTT